These T cell receptor beta chains were read from a single sample in a study of cytomegalovirus exposure and HLA in healthy donors. Data came from immunoSEQ multiplex PCR; TCRdb stores just in-frame clones and leaves some out. This table has some 160,000 clones, about 72% appearing once. Input material: PBMCs. These receptors came from a man aged 55 to 69 in good health and CMV-seronegative. Both conserved end residues are part of each CDR3. The order of the fields is V gene, J gene, D gene, clone size, CDR3 DNA, CDR3 protein. The D gene is left open where the match is weak. Clone size is not always given. Where it is, it says once, few, many or a class for expanded clones.

TRBV7-3	TRBJ1-2	.	.	TGTGCCAGCAAGAAACCCGGGGGCTATGGCTACACCTTC	CASKKPGGYGYTF
TRBV19	TRBJ2-5	TRBD2	few	TGTGCCAGTAGTACCAATCCGGGACTAGCGGAAGAGACCCAGTACTTC	CASSTNPGLAEETQYF
TRBV27	TRBJ2-7	TRBD1	.	TGTGCCAGCAGCCAGGGACAGGGAGTTTTCTACGAGCAGTACTTC	CASSQGQGVFYEQYF
TRBV5-5	TRBJ1-1	TRBD1	.	TGTGCCAGCAGCTTCGGACAGGAGGACACTGAAGCTTTCTTT	CASSFGQEDTEAFF
TRBV5-1	TRBJ2-5	TRBD2	.	TGCGCCAGCAGCCTAGCGGGAGTTGTAGAGACCCAGTACTTC	CASSLAGVVETQYF
TRBV6-5	TRBJ2-5	TRBD1	.	TGTGCCAGCAGTTACACCCAGGGGGTGGGAGAGCAGTACTTC	CASSYTQGVGEQYF
TRBV5-4	TRBJ1-3	TRBD1	.	TGTGCCAGCAGCCCTCCGGGACAGGGCTCTGGAAACACCATATATTTT	CASSPPGQGSGNTIYF
TRBV4-2	TRBJ2-5	.	.	TGTGCCAGCAGCCTTTGGGACATCCAAGAGACCCAGTACTTC	CASSLWDIQETQYF
TRBV28	TRBJ2-2	TRBD2	.	TGTGCCAGCATCGAGCGGGAGGCCACCGGGGAGCTGTTTTTT	CASIEREATGELFF
TRBV30	TRBJ1-3	.	few	TGTGCCTGGAGTGTTACTATCGGCTCTGGAAACACCATATATTTT	CAWSVTIGSGNTIYF
TRBV6-5	TRBJ2-3	.	.	TGTGCCAGCACAAAAGCTAGCACAGATACGCAGTATTTT	CASTKASTDTQYF
TRBV5-6	TRBJ2-3	.	.	TGTGCCAGCAGCTTGGAAGAGGGCGACACAGATACGCAGTATTTT	CASSLEEGDTDTQYF
TRBV18	TRBJ2-1	.	few	TGTGCCAGCTCCCCAGGGGCTCCTTACAATGAGCAGTTCTTC	CASSPGAPYNEQFF
TRBV27	TRBJ1-2	TRBD1	few	TGTGCCAGCAGCGACAGGGCCCCTGTATACTATGGCTACACCTTC	CASSDRAPVYYGYTF
TRBV7-2	TRBJ2-5	TRBD2	.	TGTGCCAGCAGCTTCGGACTAGCCGAGACCCAGTACTTC	CASSFGLAETQYF
TRBV28	TRBJ1-5	.	.	TGTGCCAGCAGTTTAGAGGCTCCTCAGCCCCAGCATTTT	CASSLEAPQPQHF
TRBV27	TRBJ2-6	TRBD2	.	TGTGCCAGCAGTTTATTCGGGGGGACTGGGGCCAACGTCCTGACTTTC	CASSLFGGTGANVLTF
TRBV7-2	TRBJ2-2	.	.	TGTGCCAGCAGCTTAGTCCAGGGTGGAGTAAAGGACACCGGGGAGCTGTTTTTT	CASSLVQGGVKDTGELFF
TRBV5-4	TRBJ2-7	.	.	TGTGCCAGCAGCTTGGAAGCGGTTACCTACGAGCAGTACTTC	CASSLEAVTYEQYF
TRBV5-1	TRBJ1-6	.	.	TGCGCCAGCAGCTTGGCCTTCAGGGGTGTTAGCTCACCCCTCCACTTT	CASSLAFRGVSSPLHF
TRBV18	TRBJ2-7	TRBD1	.	TGTGCCAGCTCACACCGGGACAGAGCCTACGAGCAGTACTTC	CASSHRDRAYEQYF
TRBV6-1	TRBJ1-5	.	.	TGTGCCAGCAGAACGGGGGTGGATCAGCCCCAGCATTTT	CASRTGVDQPQHF
TRBV18	TRBJ1-1	.	.	TGTGCCAGCTCACCGACAGTGAACACTGAAGCTTTCTTT	CASSPTVNTEAFF
TRBV27	TRBJ1-4	TRBD1	.	TGTGCCAGCAGTTTATCCGGGGACAGTCTCCTCCCGATAGGGGAAAAACTGTTTTTT	CASSLSGDSLLPIGEKLFF
TRBV7-2	TRBJ2-3	TRBD2	.	TGTGCCAGCAGTCATACCCGGACTAGCGACACAGATACGCAGTATTTT	CASSHTRTSDTDTQYF
TRBV5-4	TRBJ2-7	.	.	TGTGCCAGCACCAGGGACTCTTCCTACGAGCAGTACTTC	CASTRDSSYEQYF
TRBV7-9	TRBJ1-2	TRBD1	few	TGTGCCAGCAGCGAACAGGGGGAAGACTATGGCTACACCTTC	CASSEQGEDYGYTF